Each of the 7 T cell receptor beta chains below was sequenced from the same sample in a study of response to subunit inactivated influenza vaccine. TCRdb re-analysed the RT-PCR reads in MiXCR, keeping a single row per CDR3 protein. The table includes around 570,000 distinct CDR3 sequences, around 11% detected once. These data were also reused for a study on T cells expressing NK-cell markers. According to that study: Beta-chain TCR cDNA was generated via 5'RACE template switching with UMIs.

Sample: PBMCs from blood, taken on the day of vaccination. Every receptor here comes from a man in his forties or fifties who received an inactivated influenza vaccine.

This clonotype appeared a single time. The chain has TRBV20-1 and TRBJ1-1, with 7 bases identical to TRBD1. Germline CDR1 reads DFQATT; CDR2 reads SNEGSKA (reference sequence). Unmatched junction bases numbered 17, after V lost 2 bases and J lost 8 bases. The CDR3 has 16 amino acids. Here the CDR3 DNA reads TGCAGTGCTAGACAGGGGGGACGGGGGTTGGGCTTCGAAGCTTTCTTT. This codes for CSARQGGRGLGFEAFF.

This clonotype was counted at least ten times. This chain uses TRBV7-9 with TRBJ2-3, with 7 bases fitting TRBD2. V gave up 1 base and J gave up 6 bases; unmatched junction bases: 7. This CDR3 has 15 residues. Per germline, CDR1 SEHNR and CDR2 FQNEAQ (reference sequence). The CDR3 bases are TGTGCCAGCAGCTTAGGCAGGGCGGGAGCCGATACGCAGTATTTT. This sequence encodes CASSLGRAGADTQYF.

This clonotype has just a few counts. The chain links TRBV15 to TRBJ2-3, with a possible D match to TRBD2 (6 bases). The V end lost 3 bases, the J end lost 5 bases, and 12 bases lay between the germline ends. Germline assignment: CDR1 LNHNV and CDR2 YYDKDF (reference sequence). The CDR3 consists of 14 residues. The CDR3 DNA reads TGTGCCACCAGCAGTGGACGACTAGTAGATACGCAGTATTTT. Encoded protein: CATSSGRLVDTQYF.

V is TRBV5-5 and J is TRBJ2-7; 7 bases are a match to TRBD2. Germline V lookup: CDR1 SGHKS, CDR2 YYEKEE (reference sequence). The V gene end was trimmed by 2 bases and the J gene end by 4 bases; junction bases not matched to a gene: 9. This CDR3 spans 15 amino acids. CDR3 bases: TGTGCCAGCAGCTTTCAAGGGAGGGTTGTGTACGAGCAGTACTTC. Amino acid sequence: CASSFQGRVVYEQYF.

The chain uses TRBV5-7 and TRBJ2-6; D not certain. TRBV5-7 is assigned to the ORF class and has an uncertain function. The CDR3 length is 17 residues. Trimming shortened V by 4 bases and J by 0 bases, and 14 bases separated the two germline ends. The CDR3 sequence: CASSPGRFNSGANVLTF. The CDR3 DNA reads TGTGCCAGCAGCCCGGGCCGGTTTAACTCTGGGGCCAACGTCCTGACTTTC.

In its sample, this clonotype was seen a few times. CDR3 loop: CASSQLTGLWSSGINTGELFF. The CDR3 DNA reads TGTGCCAGCAGCCAGTTGACGGGTTTGTGGAGTAGCGGGATTAACACCGGGGAGCTGTTTTTT. The genes are TRBV28 and TRBJ2-2, with 8 bases identical to TRBD2. J was trimmed by 2 bases and V by 6 bases; bases with no gene match: 23. Germline lookup yields CDR1 MDHEN and CDR2 SYDVKM. The CDR3 runs to 21 residues. Complete variable domain (other parts from reference TRBV28 and TRBJ2-2): DVKVTQSSRYLVKRTGEKVFLECVQDMDHENMFWYRQDPGLGLRLIYFSYDVKMKEKGDIPEGYSVSREKKERFSLILESASTNQTSMYLCASSQLTGLWSSGINTGELFFGEGSRLTVL.

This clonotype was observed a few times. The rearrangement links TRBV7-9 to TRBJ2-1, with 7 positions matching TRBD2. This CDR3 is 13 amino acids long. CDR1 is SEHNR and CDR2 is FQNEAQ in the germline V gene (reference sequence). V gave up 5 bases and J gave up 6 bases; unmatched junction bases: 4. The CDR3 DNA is TGTGCCAGCAGCCAAGGCGGGGGCAATGAGCAGTTCTTC. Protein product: CASSQGGGNEQFF.